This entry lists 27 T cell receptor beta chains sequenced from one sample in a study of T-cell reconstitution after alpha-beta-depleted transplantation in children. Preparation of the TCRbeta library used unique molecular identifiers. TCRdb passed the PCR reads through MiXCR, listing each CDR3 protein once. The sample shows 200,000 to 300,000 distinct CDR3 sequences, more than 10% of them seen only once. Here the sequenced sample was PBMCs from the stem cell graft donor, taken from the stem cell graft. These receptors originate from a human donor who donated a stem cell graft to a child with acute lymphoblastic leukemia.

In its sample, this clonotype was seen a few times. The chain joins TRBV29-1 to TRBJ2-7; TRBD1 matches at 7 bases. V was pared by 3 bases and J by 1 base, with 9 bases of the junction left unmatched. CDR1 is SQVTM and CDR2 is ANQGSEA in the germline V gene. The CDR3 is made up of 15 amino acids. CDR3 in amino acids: CSVEFGRGSSYEQYF. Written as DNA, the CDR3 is TGCAGCGTTGAGTTTGGCAGGGGGTCGTCCTACGAGCAGTACTTC.

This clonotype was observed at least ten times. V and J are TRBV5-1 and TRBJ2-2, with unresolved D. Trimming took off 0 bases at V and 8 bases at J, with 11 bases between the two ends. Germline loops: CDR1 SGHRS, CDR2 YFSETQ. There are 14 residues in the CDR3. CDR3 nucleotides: TGCGCCAGCAGCTTGGTTACGGATGGAGGGGAGCTGTTTTTT. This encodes CASSLVTDGGELFF.

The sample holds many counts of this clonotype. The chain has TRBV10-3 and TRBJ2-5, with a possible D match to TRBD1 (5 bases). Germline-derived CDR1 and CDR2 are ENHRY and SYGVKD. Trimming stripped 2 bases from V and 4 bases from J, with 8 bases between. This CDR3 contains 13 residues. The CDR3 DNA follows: TGTGCCATCAGTGAGGGGGCTGGAGAGACCCAGTACTTC. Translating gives CAISEGAGETQYF.

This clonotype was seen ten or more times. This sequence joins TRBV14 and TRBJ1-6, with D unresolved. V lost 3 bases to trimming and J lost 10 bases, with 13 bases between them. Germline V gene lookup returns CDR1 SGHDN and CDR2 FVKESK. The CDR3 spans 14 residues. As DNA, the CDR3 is TGTGCCAGCAGCCAGAGTCTTCTAAGGTCACCCCTCCACTTT. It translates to CASSQSLLRSPLHF.

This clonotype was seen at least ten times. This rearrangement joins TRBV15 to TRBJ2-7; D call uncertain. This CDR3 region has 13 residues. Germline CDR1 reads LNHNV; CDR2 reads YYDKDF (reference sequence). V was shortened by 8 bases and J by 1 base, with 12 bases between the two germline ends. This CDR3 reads CATRHDHSYEQYF. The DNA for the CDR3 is TGTGCCACCCGACATGACCATTCCTACGAGCAGTACTTC.

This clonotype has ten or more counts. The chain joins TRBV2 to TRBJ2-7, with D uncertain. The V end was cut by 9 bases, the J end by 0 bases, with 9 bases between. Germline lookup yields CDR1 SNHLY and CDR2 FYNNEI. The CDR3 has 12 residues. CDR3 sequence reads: CARGKDSYEQYF. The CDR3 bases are TGTGCCAGGGGGAAGGACTCCTACGAGCAGTACTTC.

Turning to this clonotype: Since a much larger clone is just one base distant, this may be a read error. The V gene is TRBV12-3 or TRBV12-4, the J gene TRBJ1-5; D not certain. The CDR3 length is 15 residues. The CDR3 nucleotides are TGTGCCAGCAGGCCTGTAGGCGGAGTCAATCAGCCCCAGCGTTTT. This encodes CASRPVGGVNQPQRF.

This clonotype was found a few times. CDR3 region: CASSLDGDEKLFF. The DNA of the CDR3 is TGCGCCAGCAGCTTAGATGGGGATGAAAAACTGTTTTTT. The chain is built from TRBV5-1 and TRBJ1-4, with no clear D. The germline V gene encodes CDR1 SGHRS and CDR2 YFSETQ. The V gene lost 2 bases and the J gene lost 6 bases, with 8 bases spanning the gap. The CDR3 spans 13 residues.

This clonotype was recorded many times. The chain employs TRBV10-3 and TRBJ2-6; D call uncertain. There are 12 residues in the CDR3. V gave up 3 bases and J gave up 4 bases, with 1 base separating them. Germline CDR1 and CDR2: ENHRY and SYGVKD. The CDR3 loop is CAISDGANVLTF. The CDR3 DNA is TGTGCCATCAGTGACGGGGCCAACGTCCTGACTTTC.

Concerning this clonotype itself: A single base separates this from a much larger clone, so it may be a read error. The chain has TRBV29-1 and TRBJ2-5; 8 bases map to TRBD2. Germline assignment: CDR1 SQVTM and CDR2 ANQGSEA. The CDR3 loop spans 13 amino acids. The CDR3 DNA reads TGCAGCTCATTAGCGGGAACGGGGGAGACCAAGTACTTC. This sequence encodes CSSLAGTGETKYF.

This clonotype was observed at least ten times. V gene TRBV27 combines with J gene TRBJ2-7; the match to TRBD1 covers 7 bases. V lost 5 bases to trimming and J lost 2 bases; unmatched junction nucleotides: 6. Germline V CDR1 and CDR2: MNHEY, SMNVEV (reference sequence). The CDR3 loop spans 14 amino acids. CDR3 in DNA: TGTGCCAGCAGTCCGACAGGGCTTCCCTACGAGCAGTACTTC. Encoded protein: CASSPTGLPYEQYF.

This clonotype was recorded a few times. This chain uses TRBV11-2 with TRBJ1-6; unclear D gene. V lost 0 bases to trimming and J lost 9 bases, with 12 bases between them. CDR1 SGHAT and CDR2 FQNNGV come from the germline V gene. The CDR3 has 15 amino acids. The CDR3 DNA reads TGTGCCAGCAGCTTAGAGGTTGATGTTAGTTCACCCCTCCACTTT. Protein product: CASSLEVDVSSPLHF.

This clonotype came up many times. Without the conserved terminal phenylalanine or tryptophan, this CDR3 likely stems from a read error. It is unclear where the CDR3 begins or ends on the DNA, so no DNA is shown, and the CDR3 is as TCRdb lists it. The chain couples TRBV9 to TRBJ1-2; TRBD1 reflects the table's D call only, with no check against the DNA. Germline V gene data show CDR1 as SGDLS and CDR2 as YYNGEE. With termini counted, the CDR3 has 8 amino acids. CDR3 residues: CATKPGQL.

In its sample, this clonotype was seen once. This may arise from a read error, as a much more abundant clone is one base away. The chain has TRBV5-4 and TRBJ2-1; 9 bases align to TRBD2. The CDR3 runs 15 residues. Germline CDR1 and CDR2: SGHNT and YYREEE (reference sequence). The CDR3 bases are TGTGCCAGCAGCTTGGAGCTAGCGGGAATGAATGAGCATTTCTTC. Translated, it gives CASSLELAGMNEHFF. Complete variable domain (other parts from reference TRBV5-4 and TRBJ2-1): ETGVTQSPTHLIKTRGQQVTLRCSSQSGHNTVSWYQQALGQGPQFIFQYYREEENGRGNFPPRFSGLQFPNYSSELNVNALELDDSALYLCASSLELAGMNEHFFGPGTRLTVL.

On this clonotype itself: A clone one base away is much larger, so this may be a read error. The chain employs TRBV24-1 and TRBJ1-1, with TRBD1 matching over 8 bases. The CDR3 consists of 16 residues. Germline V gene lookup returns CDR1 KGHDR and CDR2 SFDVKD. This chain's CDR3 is CATSDPRTGQDTQAFF. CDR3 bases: TGTGCCACCAGTGATCCGCGGACAGGGCAAGACACTCAAGCTTTCTTT.

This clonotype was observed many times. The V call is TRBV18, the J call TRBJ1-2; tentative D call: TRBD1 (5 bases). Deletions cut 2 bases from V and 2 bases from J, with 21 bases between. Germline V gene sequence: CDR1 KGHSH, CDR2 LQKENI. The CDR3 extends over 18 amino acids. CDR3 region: CASSPFFSTDKINYGYTF. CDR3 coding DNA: TGTGCCAGCTCACCATTTTTTTCCACGGACAAGATCAACTATGGCTACACCTTC. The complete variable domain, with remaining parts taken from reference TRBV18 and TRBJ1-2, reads NAGVMQNPRHLVRRRGQEARLRCSPMKGHSHVYWYRQLPEEGLKFMVYLQKENIIDESGMPKERFSAEFPKEGPSILRIQQVVRGDSAAYFCASSPFFSTDKINYGYTFGSGTRLTVV.

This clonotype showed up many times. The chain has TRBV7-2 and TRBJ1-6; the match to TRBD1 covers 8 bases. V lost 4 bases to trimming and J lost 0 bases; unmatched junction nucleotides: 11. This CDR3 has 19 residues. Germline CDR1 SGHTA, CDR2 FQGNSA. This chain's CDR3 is CASSSPGAGGNSYNSPLHF. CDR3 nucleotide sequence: TGTGCCAGCAGCTCCCCCGGAGCAGGGGGCAACTCCTATAATTCACCCCTCCACTTT.

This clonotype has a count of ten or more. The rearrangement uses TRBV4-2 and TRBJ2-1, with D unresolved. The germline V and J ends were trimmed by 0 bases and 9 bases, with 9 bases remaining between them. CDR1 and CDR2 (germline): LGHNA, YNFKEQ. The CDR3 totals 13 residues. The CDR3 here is CASSQDRNGEQFF. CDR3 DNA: TGTGCCAGCAGCCAAGACAGGAACGGTGAGCAGTTCTTC.

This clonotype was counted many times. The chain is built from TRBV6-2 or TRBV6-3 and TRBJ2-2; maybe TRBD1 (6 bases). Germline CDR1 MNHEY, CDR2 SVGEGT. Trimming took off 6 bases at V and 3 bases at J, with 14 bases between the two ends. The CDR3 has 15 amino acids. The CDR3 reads CASSRYREDTGELFF. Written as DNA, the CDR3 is TGTGCCAGCAGCAGGTACAGGGAAGACACCGGGGAGCTGTTTTTT.

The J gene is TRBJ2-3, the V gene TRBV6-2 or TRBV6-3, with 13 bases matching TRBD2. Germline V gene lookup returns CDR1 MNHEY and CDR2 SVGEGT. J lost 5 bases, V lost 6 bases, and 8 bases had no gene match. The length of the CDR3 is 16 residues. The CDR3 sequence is CASSPQGLAGVDTQYF. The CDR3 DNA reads TGTGCCAGCAGCCCCCAAGGACTAGCGGGAGTAGATACGCAGTATTTT.

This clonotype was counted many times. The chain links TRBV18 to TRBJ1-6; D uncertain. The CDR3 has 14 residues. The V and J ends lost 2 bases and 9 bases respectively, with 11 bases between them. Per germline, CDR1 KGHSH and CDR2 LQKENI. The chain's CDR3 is CASSPALSGSPLHF. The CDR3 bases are TGTGCCAGCTCACCAGCCCTCAGCGGTTCACCCCTCCACTTT.

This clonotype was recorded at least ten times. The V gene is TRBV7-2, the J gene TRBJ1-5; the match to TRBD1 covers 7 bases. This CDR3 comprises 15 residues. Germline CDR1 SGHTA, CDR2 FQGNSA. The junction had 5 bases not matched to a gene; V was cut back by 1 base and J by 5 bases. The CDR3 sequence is CASSLGGTADQPQHF. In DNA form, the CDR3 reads TGTGCCAGCAGCTTAGGTGGGACAGCAGATCAGCCCCAGCATTTT.

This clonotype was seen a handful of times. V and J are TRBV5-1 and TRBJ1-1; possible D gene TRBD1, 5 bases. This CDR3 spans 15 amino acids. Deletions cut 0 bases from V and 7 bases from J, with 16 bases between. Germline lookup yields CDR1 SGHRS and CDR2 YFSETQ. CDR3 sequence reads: CASSLEGRARNEAFF. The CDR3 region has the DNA TGCGCCAGCAGCTTGGAGGGCAGGGCGAGAAATGAAGCTTTCTTT.

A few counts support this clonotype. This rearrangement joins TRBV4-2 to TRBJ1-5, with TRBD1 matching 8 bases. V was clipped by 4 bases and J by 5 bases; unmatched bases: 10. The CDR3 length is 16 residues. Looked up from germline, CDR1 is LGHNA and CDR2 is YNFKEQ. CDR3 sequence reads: CASSPAPGGAYQPQHF. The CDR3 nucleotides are TGTGCCAGCAGCCCGGCTCCAGGGGGCGCTTATCAGCCCCAGCATTTT.

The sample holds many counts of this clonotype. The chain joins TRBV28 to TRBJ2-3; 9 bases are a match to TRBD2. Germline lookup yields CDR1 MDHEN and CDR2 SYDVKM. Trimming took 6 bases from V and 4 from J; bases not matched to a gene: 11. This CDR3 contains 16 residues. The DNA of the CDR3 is TGTGCCAGCAGCCCTCTCGGCGGGAGGGCCGCAGATACGCAGTATTTT. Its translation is CASSPLGGRAADTQYF.

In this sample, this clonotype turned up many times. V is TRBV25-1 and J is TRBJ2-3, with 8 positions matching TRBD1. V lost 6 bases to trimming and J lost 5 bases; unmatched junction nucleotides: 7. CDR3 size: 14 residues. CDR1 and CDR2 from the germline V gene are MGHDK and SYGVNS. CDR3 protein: CASSRTGMQDTQYF. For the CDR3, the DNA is TGTGCCAGCAGCCGGACAGGGATGCAAGATACGCAGTATTTT.

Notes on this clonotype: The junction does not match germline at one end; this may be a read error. The CDR3 loop reads CASSRVGSDEQYF. As DNA, the CDR3 is TGTGCCAGCAGCCGAGTCGGCTCCGACGAGCAGTACTTC. The genes are TRBV7-6 and TRBJ2-7, with unresolved D. This CDR3 spans 13 amino acids. Germline V CDR1 and CDR2: SGHVS, FNYEAQ.